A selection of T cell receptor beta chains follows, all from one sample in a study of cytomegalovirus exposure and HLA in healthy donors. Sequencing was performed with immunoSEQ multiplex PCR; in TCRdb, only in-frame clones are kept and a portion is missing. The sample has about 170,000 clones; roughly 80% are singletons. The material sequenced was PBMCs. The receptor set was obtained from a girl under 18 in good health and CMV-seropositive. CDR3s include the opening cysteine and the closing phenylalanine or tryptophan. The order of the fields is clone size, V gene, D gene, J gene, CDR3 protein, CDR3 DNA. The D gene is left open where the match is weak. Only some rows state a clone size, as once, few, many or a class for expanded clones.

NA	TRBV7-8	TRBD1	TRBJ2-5	CASSFIQGQISETQYF	TGTGCCAGCAGCTTTATACAGGGGCAAATCAGTGAGACCCAGTACTTC
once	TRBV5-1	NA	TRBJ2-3	CASSPAGRRFADTQYF	TGCGCCAGCAGCCCCGCCGGACGGAGGTTTGCAGATACGCAGTATTTT
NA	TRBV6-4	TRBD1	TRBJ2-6	CASSPTGGSGANVLTF	TGTGCCAGCAGCCCGACAGGGGGCAGTGGGGCCAACGTCCTGACTTTC
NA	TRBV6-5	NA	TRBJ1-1	CASSYHRTFMDTEAFF	TGTGCCAGCAGTTACCATCGGACATTTATGGACACTGAAGCTTTCTTT
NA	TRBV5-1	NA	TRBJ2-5	CASSLESVGSETEETQYF	TGCGCCAGCAGCTTGGAGTCAGTTGGCAGCGAAACCGAAGAGACCCAGTACTTC
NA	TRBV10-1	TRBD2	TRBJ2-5	CASSESASGGEKGTQYF	TGCGCCAGCAGTGAGTCGGCTAGCGGGGGGGAGAAGGGGACCCAGTACTTC
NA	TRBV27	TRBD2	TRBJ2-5	CASKISGGAETQYF	TGTGCCAGCAAGATTAGCGGGGGGGCCGAGACCCAGTACTTC
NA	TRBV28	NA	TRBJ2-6	CASSRTGSGANVLTF	TGTGCCAGCAGCCGAACAGGGAGTGGGGCCAACGTCCTGACTTTC
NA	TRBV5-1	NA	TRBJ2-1	CASSLWRVSYNEQFF	TGCGCCAGCAGCTTGTGGAGGGTCTCCTACAATGAGCAGTTCTTC
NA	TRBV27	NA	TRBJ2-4	CAMDSRNIQYF	TGTGCCATGGACAGCCGAAACATTCAGTACTTC
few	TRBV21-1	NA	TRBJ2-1	CASSKGRGRDEQFF	TGTGCCAGCAGCAAGGGCAGGGGCCGAGATGAGCAGTTCTTC
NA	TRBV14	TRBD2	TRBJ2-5	CASSPSVSGKIETQYF	TGTGCCAGCAGCCCGTCCGTAAGCGGGAAAATAGAGACCCAGTACTTC
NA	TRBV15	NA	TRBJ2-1	CATAAPRQSNNEQFF	TGTGCCACCGCAGCCCCAAGACAGTCCAACAATGAGCAGTTCTTC
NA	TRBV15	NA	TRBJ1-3	CATSRETATDYYSGNTIYF	TGTGCCACCAGCAGAGAAACAGCTACAGACTACTACTCTGGAAACACCATATATTTT
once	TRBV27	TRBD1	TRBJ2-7	CASSLWGQGAREQYF	TGTGCCAGCAGTTTATGGGGACAGGGGGCGAGAGAGCAGTACTTC
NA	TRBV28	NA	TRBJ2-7	CASSLLGGQRLYEQYF	TGTGCCAGCAGTTTATTAGGTGGACAACGCCTCTACGAGCAGTACTTC
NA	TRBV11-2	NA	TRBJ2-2	CASSGAGVYTGELFF	TGTGCCAGCAGCGGGGCAGGGGTCTACACCGGGGAGCTGTTTTTT
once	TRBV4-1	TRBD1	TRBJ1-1	CASSQDILRTGGTEAFF	TGCGCCAGCAGCCAAGATATTTTGAGAACAGGGGGCACTGAAGCTTTCTTT
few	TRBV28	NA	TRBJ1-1	CASSLNRVEAFF	TGTGCCAGCAGTTTGAACAGGGTTGAAGCTTTCTTT
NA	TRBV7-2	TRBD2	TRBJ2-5	CASSSGGTSNWETQYF	TGTGCCAGCAGCTCAGGCGGGACTAGTAATTGGGAGACCCAGTACTTC
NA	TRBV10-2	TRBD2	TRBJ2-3	CASSESSGRGGPLRDTQYF	TGCGCCAGCAGTGAGTCCTCGGGTCGGGGGGGTCCTCTGCGGGATACGCAGTATTTT
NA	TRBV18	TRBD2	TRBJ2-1	CASSPPGDYFSYNEQFF	TGTGCCAGCTCACCACCGGGGGACTATTTCTCCTACAATGAGCAGTTCTTC
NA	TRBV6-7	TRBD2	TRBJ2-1	CASSYSKGEREGNNEQFF	TGTGCCAGCAGTTACTCTAAGGGGGAGCGGGAGGGAAACAATGAGCAGTTCTTC
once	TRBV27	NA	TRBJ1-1	CASSLVGNTEAFF	TGTGCCAGCAGTTTAGTCGGGAACACTGAAGCTTTCTTT
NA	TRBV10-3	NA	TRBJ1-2	CAISKGTPHGYTF	TGTGCCATCAGCAAAGGGACACCTCATGGCTACACCTTC
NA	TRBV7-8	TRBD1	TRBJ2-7	CASSETGVEQYF	TGTGCCAGCAGCGAGACAGGGGTCGAGCAGTACTTC
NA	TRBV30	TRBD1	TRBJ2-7	CAWTGTGVSHEQYF	TGTGCCTGGACGGGGACAGGGGTTTCTCACGAGCAGTACTTC
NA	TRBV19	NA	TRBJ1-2	CASSIGRRDYGYTF	TGTGCCAGTAGTATAGGGAGACGGGACTATGGCTACACCTTC
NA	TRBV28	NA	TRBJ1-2	CASCLSRGTSNGYTF	TGTGCCAGCTGCCTCTCACGGGGAACCTCTAATGGCTACACCTTC
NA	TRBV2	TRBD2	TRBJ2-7	CASIRGGPEQYF	TGTGCCAGCATACGGGGGGGTCCCGAGCAGTACTTC
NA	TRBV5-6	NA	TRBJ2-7	CASSPRDWGYEQYF	TGTGCCAGCAGCCCCCGGGACTGGGGGTACGAGCAGTACTTC
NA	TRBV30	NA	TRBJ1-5	CAWKEVGQPQHF	TGTGCCTGGAAGGAGGTTGGGCAGCCCCAGCATTTT
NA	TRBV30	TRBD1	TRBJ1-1	CACRDRGRNTEAFF	TGTGCCTGCCGGGACAGGGGGCGCAACACTGAAGCTTTCTTT
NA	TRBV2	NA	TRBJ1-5	CASRGQPNQPQHF	TGTGCCAGCAGAGGACAGCCGAATCAGCCCCAGCATTTT
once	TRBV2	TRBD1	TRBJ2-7	CASSITGVEYF	TGTGCCAGCAGTATTACAGGGGTGGAGTACTTC
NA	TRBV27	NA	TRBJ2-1	CASSLRVVSSYNEQFF	TGTGCCAGCAGTTTACGAGTTGTATCATCCTACAATGAGCAGTTCTTC
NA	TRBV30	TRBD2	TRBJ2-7	CAWTPGGAGESYEQYF	TGTGCCTGGACCCCGGGAGGAGCGGGAGAATCCTACGAGCAGTACTTC
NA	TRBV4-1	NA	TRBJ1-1	CASSRLSSVRGTEAFF	TGCGCCAGCAGCCGCCTCTCTTCCGTCAGGGGAACTGAAGCTTTCTTT
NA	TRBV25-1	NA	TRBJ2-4	CASSDAGSGAKNIQYF	TGTGCCAGCAGCGACGCAGGGTCTGGGGCCAAAAACATTCAGTACTTC
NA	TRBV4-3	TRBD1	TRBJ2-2	CASSHAPGQGFGELFF	TGCGCCAGCAGCCATGCACCGGGACAGGGGTTCGGGGAGCTGTTTTTT
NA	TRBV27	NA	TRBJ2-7	CASGRGAPPNYEQYF	TGTGCCAGCGGTCGGGGGGCGCCTCCTAACTACGAGCAGTACTTC
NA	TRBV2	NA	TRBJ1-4	CASSDLGGLSRQLFF	TGTGCCAGCAGTGACCTGGGAGGACTTTCAAGGCAACTGTTTTTT
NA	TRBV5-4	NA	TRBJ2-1	CASSLPPPVEQFF	TGTGCCAGCAGCTTGCCCCCTCCGGTTGAGCAGTTCTTC
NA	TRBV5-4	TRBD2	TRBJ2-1	CASSFPNEGSGGPGEQFF	TGTGCCAGCAGCTTCCCCAACGAGGGATCGGGGGGGCCGGGGGAGCAGTTCTTC
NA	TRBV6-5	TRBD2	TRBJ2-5	CASREGLGQETQYF	TGTGCCAGCAGGGAGGGACTAGGCCAAGAGACCCAGTACTTC
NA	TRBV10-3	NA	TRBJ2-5	CAISESVGVQETQYF	TGTGCCATCAGTGAGTCGGTGGGAGTCCAAGAGACCCAGTACTTC
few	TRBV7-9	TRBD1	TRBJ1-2	CASSLDGTGVGYTF	TGTGCCAGCAGCTTAGACGGGACAGGGGTTGGCTACACCTTC
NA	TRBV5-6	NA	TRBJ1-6	CASSMRLSSPNSPLHF	TGTGCCAGCAGCATGCGTCTATCCTCTCCGAATTCACCCCTCCACTTT
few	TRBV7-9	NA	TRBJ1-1	CASSQREAGPPEAFF	TGTGCCAGCAGCCAAAGGGAGGCGGGGCCCCCTGAAGCTTTCTTT
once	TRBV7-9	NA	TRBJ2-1	CASSYRLGLGNEQFF	TGTGCCAGCAGCTACCGACTAGGCTTGGGCAATGAGCAGTTCTTC
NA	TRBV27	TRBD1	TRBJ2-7	CASSLQGAGEQYF	TGTGCCAGCAGTTTACAGGGGGCCGGCGAGCAGTACTTC
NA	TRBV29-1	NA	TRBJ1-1	CSVTQGNTEAFF	TGCAGCGTCACCCAGGGGAACACTGAAGCTTTCTTT